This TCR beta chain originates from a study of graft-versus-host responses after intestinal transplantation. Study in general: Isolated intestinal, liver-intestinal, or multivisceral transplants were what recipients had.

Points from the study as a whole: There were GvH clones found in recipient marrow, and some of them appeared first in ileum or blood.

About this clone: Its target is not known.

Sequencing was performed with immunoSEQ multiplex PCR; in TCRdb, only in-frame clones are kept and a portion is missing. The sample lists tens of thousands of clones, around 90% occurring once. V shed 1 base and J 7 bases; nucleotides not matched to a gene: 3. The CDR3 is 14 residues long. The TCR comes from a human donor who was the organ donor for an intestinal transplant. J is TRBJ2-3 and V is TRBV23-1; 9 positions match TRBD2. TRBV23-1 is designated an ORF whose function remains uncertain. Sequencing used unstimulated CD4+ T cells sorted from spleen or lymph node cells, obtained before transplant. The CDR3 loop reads CASSQFLAGHTQYF. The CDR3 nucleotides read TGCGCCAGCAGTCAATTCCTAGCGGGACATACGCAGTATTTT.